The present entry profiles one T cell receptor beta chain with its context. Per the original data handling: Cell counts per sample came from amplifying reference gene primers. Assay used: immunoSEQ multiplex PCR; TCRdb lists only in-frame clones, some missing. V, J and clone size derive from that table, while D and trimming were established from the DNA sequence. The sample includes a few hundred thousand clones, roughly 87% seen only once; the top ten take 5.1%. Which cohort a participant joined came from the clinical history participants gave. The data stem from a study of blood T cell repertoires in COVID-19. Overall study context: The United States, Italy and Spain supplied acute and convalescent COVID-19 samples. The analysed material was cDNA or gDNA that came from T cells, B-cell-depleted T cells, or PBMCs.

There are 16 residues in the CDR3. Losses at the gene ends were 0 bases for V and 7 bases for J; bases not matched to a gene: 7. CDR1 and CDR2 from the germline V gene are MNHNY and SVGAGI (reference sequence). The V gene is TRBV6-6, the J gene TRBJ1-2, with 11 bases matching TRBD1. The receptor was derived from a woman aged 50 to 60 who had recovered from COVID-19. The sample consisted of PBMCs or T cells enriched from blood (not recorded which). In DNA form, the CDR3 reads TGTGCCAGCAGTTACTCGATTGGACAGGGGGCGGGTGGCTACACCTTC. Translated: CASSYSIGQGAGGYTF.